The present T cell receptor (beta chain) was sequenced within a study of cytomegalovirus exposure and HLA in healthy donors. Study-level background: Early release data held roughly 90 million unique TCRs from HLA-typed donors.

The CDR3 runs to 15 residues. The V segment lost 1 base and the J segment 5 bases; nucleotides outside the gene matches: 7. Germline-derived CDR1 and CDR2 are LNHDA and SQIVND (reference sequence). Broader study findings: In a later analysis, CMV-associated beta chains were mostly HLA-associated, it appeared.

As regards this clone: The antigen is not known.

Amplification used 60 Vbeta primers and 13 Jbeta primers. The data were produced by immunoSEQ multiplex PCR, yet TCRdb's version contains in-frame clones alone and is incomplete. The sample shows about 110,000 clones, 69% of them seen only once. Sequencing was carried out using PBMCs. This TCR derives from a man aged 25 to 45 in good health and CMV-seronegative. The chain joins TRBV19 to TRBJ1-2; 7 bases map to TRBD1. Here the CDR3 reads CASSIVSGTAYGYTF. CDR3 bases: TGTGCCAGTAGTATAGTCTCCGGGACAGCGTATGGCTACACCTTC.